Listed here is a single TCR beta chain. Its antigen remains unidentified. This entry belongs to a study of response to subunit inactivated influenza vaccine. V dropped 7 bases and J dropped 5; count of bases not matched to a gene: 15. CDR1 and CDR2 (germline): SGHTA, FQGNSA. CDR3 length equals 16 residues. Each CDR3 protein is one row after TCRdb ran MiXCR on the RT-PCR reads. The sample shows roughly 520,000 distinct CDR3 sequences, about 25% of them seen only once. Study observations and caveats: The authors put forward the suggestion that each seasonal influenza vaccination may bring in only a limited number of new T cells.

The chain uses TRBV7-2 and TRBJ2-3; TRBD2 agrees at 7 bases. This clonotype originated in a man in his fifties who received an inactivated influenza vaccine. Specimen: CD4+ T cells sorted from PBMCs, collected approximately 5 days after vaccination. CDR3 sequence reads: CASTSRAYRGEDTQYF. CDR3 in DNA: TGTGCCAGCACCTCCAGAGCTTATCGGGGGGAAGATACGCAGTATTTT.